Included here is one TCR beta chain sequence, with context. The antigen is undetermined. Primers for the PCR totalled 60 Vbeta and 13 Jbeta. The data were produced by immunoSEQ multiplex PCR, yet TCRdb's version contains in-frame clones alone and is incomplete. The sample includes about 240,000 clones, about 81% of them seen just once. This sample was included in a study of cytomegalovirus exposure and HLA in healthy donors. Turning to the study itself: Approximately 200 million T cells yielded roughly 120 million unique TCR beta sequences in earlier analysis.

Donors had nominal health at sampling but likely had unrecorded immune exposures. This CDR3 contains 16 residues. V trimming: 6 bases; J trimming: 7 bases; junction bases outside the gene matches: 9. Germline V gene sequence: CDR1 MNHEY, CDR2 SMNVEV (reference sequence). General observations from the study: Most of the CMV-associated TCR beta chains (in a later analysis) appeared to be HLA-restricted.

Material: PBMCs. The chain uses TRBV27 and TRBJ2-7; 16 nucleotides match TRBD2. The clonotype was recovered from a woman in her sixties or seventies in good health and CMV-seropositive. The CDR3 sequence is CASSRGLAGGPGEQYF. The DNA for the CDR3 is TGTGCCAGCAGCCGGGGACTAGCGGGAGGGCCGGGGGAGCAGTACTTC.